Listed below are T cell receptor beta chains from one sample, sequenced in a study of CD8 T cells in Susac syndrome. TCRdb ran MiXCR on the immunoSEQ multiplex PCR reads and lists one entry per CDR3 protein. The table lists some 400,000 distinct CDR3 sequences, 75% to 90% of them singletons, with roughly 0.11% in the top ten. Sequencing was performed on CD8+ T cells from PBMCs. These receptors all stem from a human donor with multiple sclerosis. The CDR3 runs from the conserved cysteine through the conserved F or W. D genes are given only for firm matches. For some rows the clone size is stated as once, few or many, or as a class when expanded; others skip it.

D: TRBD1; V: TRBV13; size: -; J: TRBJ2-1; CDR3: CASSVDREDMINEQFF; DNA: TGTGCCAGCAGCGTAGACAGGGAAGACATGATCAATGAGCAGTTCTTC
D: TRBD2; V: TRBV7-9; size: -; J: TRBJ2-1; CDR3: CASSSASGGYNEQFF; DNA: TGTGCCAGCAGCTCGGCTAGCGGGGGGTACAATGAGCAGTTCTTC
D: TRBD2; V: TRBV6-1; size: -; J: TRBJ2-5; CDR3: CASSDAAREGLETQYF; DNA: TGTGCCAGCAGTGACGCAGCGCGGGAGGGCCTGGAGACCCAGTACTTC
D: TRBD1; V: TRBV7-9; size: once; J: TRBJ2-5; CDR3: CASSALDREETQYF; DNA: TGTGCCAGCAGCGCCTTGGACAGGGAAGAGACCCAGTACTTC
D: -; V: TRBV12-3/TRBV12-4; size: -; J: TRBJ2-7; CDR3: CASSTGTGEQYF; DNA: TGTGCCAGCAGCACCGGGACTGGCGAGCAGTACTTC
D: TRBD2; V: TRBV9; size: -; J: TRBJ2-7; CDR3: CASSPAPGLPPYEQYF; DNA: TGTGCCAGCAGCCCCGCGCCGGGACTACCGCCCTACGAGCAGTACTTC
D: -; V: TRBV19; size: -; J: TRBJ2-7; CDR3: CASSIGRQGPYEQYF; DNA: TGTGCCAGTAGTATAGGCCGGCAGGGGCCCTACGAGCAGTACTTC
D: TRBD1; V: TRBV6-6; size: -; J: TRBJ2-1; CDR3: CASSYSRDRGNEQFF; DNA: TGTGCCAGCAGTTACTCCCGGGACAGGGGCAATGAGCAGTTCTTC
D: -; V: TRBV4-2; size: -; J: TRBJ1-2; CDR3: CASSPGGAGGYTF; DNA: TGTGCCAGCAGCCCCGGAGGGGCAGGTGGCTACACCTTC
D: -; V: TRBV20-1; size: -; J: TRBJ2-1; CDR3: CSARPSSKFWNEQFF; DNA: TGCAGTGCCCGACCGTCTAGCAAATTTTGGAATGAGCAGTTCTTC
D: -; V: TRBV12-3/TRBV12-4; size: -; J: TRBJ2-7; CDR3: CASSFPGQGVHEQYF; DNA: TGTGCCAGCAGTTTTCCCGGGCAGGGAGTCCACGAGCAGTACTTC
D: -; V: TRBV10-3; size: -; J: TRBJ2-7; CDR3: CATTDSGQGYDEQYF; DNA: TGTGCCACCACGGACTCTGGGCAGGGGTACGACGAGCAGTACTTC
D: -; V: TRBV12-3/TRBV12-4; size: -; J: TRBJ1-5; CDR3: CASSDSSFTAQHF; DNA: TGTGCCAGTTCGGACAGCTCTTTCACGGCCCAGCATTTT
D: TRBD2; V: TRBV11-2; size: -; J: TRBJ2-7; CDR3: CASSYGLAPDF; DNA: TGTGCCAGCAGCTACGGACTAGCGCCTGACTTC
D: -; V: TRBV4-1; size: -; J: TRBJ1-1; CDR3: CASSQVGLRGVGNTEAFF; DNA: TGCGCCAGCAGCCAAGTAGGGTTAAGGGGGGTTGGGAACACTGAAGCTTTCTTT
D: TRBD2; V: TRBV6-2/TRBV6-3; size: -; J: TRBJ2-1; CDR3: CASSPRLADQTRRSYNEQFF; DNA: TGTGCCAGCAGTCCACGACTAGCGGATCAAACCCGTCGCTCCTACAATGAGCAGTTCTTC
D: -; V: TRBV27; size: -; J: TRBJ2-2; CDR3: CASSLRQGGAGELFF; DNA: TGTGCCAGCAGTTTAAGGCAGGGGGGGGCCGGGGAGCTGTTTTTT
D: -; V: TRBV5-8; size: once; J: TRBJ1-2; CDR3: CASRTGRDYGYTF; DNA: TGTGCCAGCAGGACGGGGCGGGACTATGGCTACACCTTC
D: -; V: TRBV5-4; size: -; J: TRBJ2-7; CDR3: CASSLWDDYEQYF; DNA: TGTGCCAGCAGCTTATGGGACGACTACGAGCAGTACTTC
D: TRBD2; V: TRBV5-6; size: few; J: TRBJ2-1; CDR3: CASSFLAGPNEQFF; DNA: TGTGCCAGCAGCTTCCTAGCGGGGCCCAATGAGCAGTTCTTC
D: TRBD1; V: TRBV7-6; size: -; J: TRBJ2-7; CDR3: CASSLATGTDFIYEQYF; DNA: TGTGCCAGCAGCTTAGCTACTGGGACAGATTTTATTTACGAGCAGTACTTC
D: -; V: TRBV29-1; size: -; J: TRBJ2-2; CDR3: CSVVNLDTGELFF; DNA: TGCAGCGTTGTAAATTTGGACACCGGGGAGCTGTTTTTT
D: -; V: TRBV12-5; size: -; J: TRBJ1-2; CDR3: CASGFSLLAEIHYGYTF; DNA: TGTGCTAGTGGTTTTTCTCTCTTGGCAGAGATCCACTATGGCTACACCTTC
D: -; V: TRBV6-1; size: -; J: TRBJ2-7; CDR3: CASVFNEQYF; DNA: TGTGCCAGCGTCTTCAACGAGCAGTACTTC
D: -; V: TRBV27; size: -; J: TRBJ1-1; CDR3: CASSSVASAAMNTEAFF; DNA: TGTGCCAGCAGTTCGGTGGCGTCAGCTGCCATGAACACTGAAGCTTTCTTT
D: -; V: TRBV9; size: -; J: TRBJ1-1; CDR3: CASSGRGGTEAFF; DNA: TGTGCCAGCAGCGGCCGGGGAGGCACTGAAGCTTTCTTT
D: TRBD2; V: TRBV4-2; size: -; J: TRBJ2-3; CDR3: CASSQTSGSDTQYF; DNA: TGTGCCAGCAGCCAGACTAGCGGGTCAGATACGCAGTATTTT
D: TRBD1; V: TRBV9; size: -; J: TRBJ2-7; CDR3: CASSVGGTGAEQYF; DNA: TGTGCCAGCAGCGTAGGTGGGACAGGGGCCGAGCAGTACTTC
D: TRBD1; V: TRBV9; size: few; J: TRBJ1-2; CDR3: CASSVSGTGGYGYTF; DNA: TGTGCCAGCAGCGTCTCCGGGACAGGGGGTTATGGCTACACCTTC
D: TRBD2; V: TRBV7-9; size: few; J: TRBJ2-1; CDR3: CASSPPRTSGKLNEQFF; DNA: TGTGCCAGCAGCCCTCCAAGGACTAGCGGGAAATTGAATGAGCAGTTCTTC
D: -; V: TRBV4-1; size: -; J: TRBJ2-5; CDR3: CASSQDFYPQETQYF; DNA: TGCGCCAGCAGCCAAGACTTCTACCCCCAAGAGACCCAGTACTTC
D: TRBD2; V: TRBV5-4; size: -; J: TRBJ2-1; CDR3: CASSLEGLAGDREQFF; DNA: TGTGCCAGCAGCTTGGAGGGACTAGCGGGAGATCGGGAGCAGTTCTTC
D: TRBD1; V: TRBV4-1; size: -; J: TRBJ2-7; CDR3: CASSHPGQGVSEQYF; DNA: TGCGCCAGCAGCCACCCGGGACAGGGAGTCAGCGAGCAGTACTTC
D: -; V: TRBV5-4; size: -; J: TRBJ1-1; CDR3: CASSLVQETNTEAFF; DNA: TGTGCCAGCAGCTTGGTTCAGGAGACCAACACTGAAGCTTTCTTT
D: -; V: TRBV20-1; size: -; J: TRBJ2-7; CDR3: CSAPVGGGDEQYF; DNA: TGCAGTGCTCCGGTAGGGGGGGGCGACGAGCAGTACTTC
D: TRBD2; V: TRBV10-2; size: few; J: TRBJ2-1; CDR3: CASSERLADEQFF; DNA: TGCGCCAGCAGTGAGAGACTAGCAGATGAGCAGTTCTTC
D: -; V: TRBV30; size: -; J: TRBJ2-1; CDR3: CAWSVGVGSYNEQFF; DNA: TGTGCCTGGAGTGTAGGGGTGGGCTCCTACAATGAGCAGTTCTTC
D: -; V: TRBV6-1; size: -; J: TRBJ2-5; CDR3: CASSEYRGLGEETQYF; DNA: TGTGCCAGCAGTGAATACCGGGGCCTCGGTGAAGAGACCCAGTACTTC
D: TRBD2; V: TRBV19; size: -; J: TRBJ2-1; CDR3: CASSIALAGLNEQFF; DNA: TGTGCCAGTAGTATCGCACTAGCGGGGCTCAATGAGCAGTTCTTC
D: TRBD2; V: TRBV28; size: -; J: TRBJ2-3; CDR3: CASRDSGGTSTDTQYF; DNA: TGTGCCAGCAGGGACAGCGGGGGAACTAGCACAGATACGCAGTATTTT
D: -; V: TRBV13; size: once; J: TRBJ1-3; CDR3: CASSPGPSPYSGNTIYF; DNA: TGTGCCAGCAGCCCAGGACCCTCCCCGTACTCTGGAAACACCATATATTTT
D: TRBD1; V: TRBV6-6; size: -; J: TRBJ2-5; CDR3: CASSYRDREETQYF; DNA: TGTGCCAGCAGTTACCGGGACAGGGAAGAGACCCAGTACTTC
D: -; V: TRBV7-2; size: -; J: TRBJ2-1; CDR3: CASSPLGGGEQFF; DNA: TGTGCCAGCAGTCCGCTAGGGGGTGGTGAGCAGTTCTTC
D: -; V: TRBV6-2/TRBV6-3; size: -; J: TRBJ1-5; CDR3: CASSSTGLDQPQHF; DNA: TGTGCCAGCAGTTCCACAGGGTTGGATCAGCCCCAGCATTTT
D: -; V: TRBV20-1; size: few; J: TRBJ2-7; CDR3: CSARDLLSYEQYF; DNA: TGCAGTGCTAGAGATCTGCTCTCCTACGAGCAGTACTTC
D: -; V: TRBV19; size: -; J: TRBJ1-5; CDR3: CASSMDSHVDQPQHF; DNA: TGTGCCAGTAGTATGGACAGCCATGTGGATCAGCCCCAGCATTTT
D: TRBD2; V: TRBV27; size: -; J: TRBJ2-1; CDR3: CASSSWTSGGYEQFF; DNA: TGTGCCAGCAGTTCGTGGACTAGCGGGGGATATGAGCAGTTCTTC
D: -; V: TRBV28; size: -; J: TRBJ2-7; CDR3: CASSLDRHKGDYEQYF; DNA: TGTGCCAGCAGTTTAGATCGGCATAAGGGAGACTACGAGCAGTACTTC
D: TRBD1; V: TRBV7-9; size: -; J: TRBJ2-1; CDR3: CASSHRDRAHNEQFF; DNA: TGTGCCAGCAGCCACCGGGACAGGGCCCACAATGAGCAGTTCTTC
D: -; V: TRBV29-1; size: -; J: TRBJ1-1; CDR3: CSVALGTSEAFF; DNA: TGCAGCGTTGCTTTGGGGACATCGGAAGCTTTCTTT
D: -; V: TRBV24-1; size: -; J: TRBJ2-3; CDR3: CATSDVLDSDTQYF; DNA: TGTGCCACCAGTGATGTTCTAGATTCTGATACGCAGTATTTT
D: -; V: TRBV12-3/TRBV12-4; size: -; J: TRBJ2-7; CDR3: CASSWGHSYEQYF; DNA: TGTGCCAGCAGTTGGGGGCACTCCTACGAGCAGTACTTC
D: -; V: TRBV29-1; size: few; J: TRBJ2-7; CDR3: CSVEAGSRNEQYF; DNA: TGCAGCGTTGAAGCAGGATCGAGGAACGAGCAGTACTTC
D: TRBD1; V: TRBV3-1; size: -; J: TRBJ2-3; CDR3: CASSQHLTGGPSTDTQYF; DNA: TGTGCCAGCAGCCAACATCTTACAGGGGGCCCTAGCACAGATACGCAGTATTTT
D: TRBD2; V: TRBV5-1; size: -; J: TRBJ2-7; CDR3: CASRRTSGSYEQYF; DNA: TGCGCCAGCAGGAGGACTAGCGGGAGCTACGAGCAGTACTTC
D: -; V: TRBV20-1; size: -; J: TRBJ2-5; CDR3: CSARDLDSVQETQYF; DNA: TGCAGTGCTAGAGATCTTGACAGTGTCCAAGAGACCCAGTACTTC
D: -; V: TRBV6-2/TRBV6-3; size: -; J: TRBJ1-2; CDR3: CASSYSNFGDYKDGYTF; DNA: TGTGCCAGCAGTTACTCCAATTTCGGGGACTACAAGGATGGCTACACCTTC
D: -; V: TRBV24-1; size: -; J: TRBJ1-2; CDR3: CATQGPENYGYTF; DNA: TGTGCCACCCAGGGGCCGGAGAACTATGGCTACACCTTC
D: TRBD2; V: TRBV27; size: -; J: TRBJ2-7; CDR3: CASGIRGGYEQYF; DNA: TGTGCCAGCGGAATTCGGGGGGGCTACGAGCAGTACTTC